This T cell receptor (beta chain) originates from a study of long-term antiretroviral therapy in people with HIV. The overall study: A decade or so separates the oldest specimens from the later 2015 immediate-ART recommendation.

Notes on the study in general: Missing from the dataset were any data on ART adherence, viral resistance or therapy changes.

On this clone itself: Its antigen is as yet unknown.

CDR3 length: 13 amino acids. Germline-derived CDR1 and CDR2 are LNHDA and SQIVND (reference sequence). Trimming took off 5 bases at V and 8 bases at J, with 13 bases between the two ends. Only United States sites treated participants with HIV. Runs used v3.0 of the immunoSEQ assay and were done at survey level. Each sample had sequencing targeting about 40,000-50,000 T-cell genomes. The table came from immunoSEQ multiplex PCR; TCRdb's copy has only in-frame clones and leaves some out. The repertoire includes 15,000 to 20,000 clones, around 77% of them detected once, and more than 14% sits in the top ten.

The receptor comes from a man aged 25 to 45 with HIV. The sequencing here drew on unsorted PBMCs, taken 2.1 to 2.2 years before starting antiretroviral therapy. This chain connects TRBV19 to TRBJ2-1, with D possibly matching TRBD1 (6 bases). CDR3 bases: TGTGCCAGTAGTCTTAGGGGGTCCGATGAGCAGTTCTTC. Amino acids: CASSLRGSDEQFF.